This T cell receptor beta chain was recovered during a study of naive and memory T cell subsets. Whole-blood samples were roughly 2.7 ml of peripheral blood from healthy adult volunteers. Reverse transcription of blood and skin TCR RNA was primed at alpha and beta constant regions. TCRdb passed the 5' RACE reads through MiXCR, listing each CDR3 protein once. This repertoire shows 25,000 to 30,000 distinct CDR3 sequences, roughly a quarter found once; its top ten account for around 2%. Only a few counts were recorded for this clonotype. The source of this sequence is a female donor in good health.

DNA of the CDR3: TGTGCCGTGCGTTATGGGGACGGCTACACCTTC. This sequence encodes CAVRYGDGYTF. V usage is TRBV10-3 and J usage is TRBJ1-2; D might be TRBD1 (5 bases). This CDR3 contains 11 residues. Deletions cut 11 bases from V and 8 bases from J, with 15 bases between. Germline CDR1 ENHRY, CDR2 SYGVKD.